The 25 T cell receptor beta chains below all came from one sample that was sequenced in a study of PD-1 blockade in classical Hodgkin lymphoma. Every patient experienced relapse after autologous stem cell transplantation, and brentuximab vedotin exposure varied. Sequencing was performed with immunoSEQ multiplex PCR; in TCRdb, only in-frame clones are kept and a portion is missing. This table has 11,000 or so clones, 70% to 90% appearing once. The source was peripheral blood mononuclear cells (PBMCs), collected at baseline. The receptors here all came from a human donor with classical Hodgkin lymphoma.

The chain links TRBV7-9 to TRBJ1-4; 12 nucleotides line up with TRBD1. This CDR3 is 16 amino acids long. In germline, CDR1 is SEHNR, CDR2 FQNEAQ (reference sequence). Losses at the gene ends were 5 bases for V and 3 bases for J; bases not matched to a gene: 4. CDR3 in amino acids: CASSAGTGGSNEKLFF. CDR3 sequence (DNA): TGTGCCAGCAGCGCCGGGACAGGGGGCTCTAATGAAAAACTGTTTTTT.

V and J are TRBV19 and TRBJ2-1, with 7 bases aligning to TRBD2. V was clipped by 4 bases and J by 6 bases; unmatched bases: 9. CDR1 and CDR2 from the germline V gene are LNHDA and SQIVND (reference sequence). The CDR3 has 15 amino acids. CDR3 nucleotides: TGTGCCAGTAGTACTCCCAGCGGGACCGTCAATGAGCAGTTCTTC. Its translation is CASSTPSGTVNEQFF.

V and J are TRBV5-4 and TRBJ2-1; maybe TRBD2 (5 bases). This CDR3 is 16 amino acids long. V was pared by 4 bases and J by 0 bases, with 14 bases between. Germline V gene sequence: CDR1 SGHNT, CDR2 YYREEE (reference sequence). The CDR3 region has the DNA TGTGCCAGCAGCCCCTTTGTCCGGGGCTCCTACAATGAGCAGTTCTTC. It specifies CASSPFVRGSYNEQFF.

The chain couples TRBV27 to TRBJ1-1, with a tentative D call TRBD1 (6 bases). Germline V CDR1 and CDR2: MNHEY, SMNVEV (reference sequence). The CDR3 loop spans 13 amino acids. Between the trimmed V and J ends, which lost 8 bases and 5 bases, there was a span of 15 bases. In DNA form, the CDR3 reads TGTGCCAGCGGTACAGGGAGGACGACTGAAGCTTTCTTT. Protein sequence: CASGTGRTTEAFF.

This clone was recorded a few times. The V gene is TRBV6-5, the J gene TRBJ1-2; no clear D. V lost 5 bases to trimming and J lost 5 bases, with 15 bases between them. Germline CDR1 is MNHEY and CDR2 is SVGAGI. This CDR3 is 14 amino acids long. The CDR3: CASSPGPSAYGYTF. The DNA for the CDR3 is TGTGCCAGCAGTCCGGGCCCCAGCGCTTATGGCTACACCTTC.

This clone was counted once. The rearrangement joins TRBV10-3 to TRBJ2-7; the D gene could be TRBD1 or TRBD2 (5 bases each). Per the germline V gene, CDR1 is ENHRY and CDR2 is SYGVKD. This CDR3 spans 12 amino acids. Deletions cut 8 bases from V and 7 bases from J, with 15 bases between. The CDR3 DNA reads TGTGCCATCGGGGACGGTGGTAGGGAGCAGTACTTC. This codes for CAIGDGGREQYF.

This clone was counted a single time. The gene calls are TRBV11-3 and TRBJ2-2; possibly TRBD2 for D (6 bases). Looked up from germline, CDR1 is SGHNT and CDR2 is YENEEA. The CDR3 consists of 15 residues. V lost 2 bases, J lost 7 bases, and 14 bases lay in between. The CDR3 is CASSLYGGAGGELFF. The CDR3 DNA is TGTGCCAGCAGCTTATACGGGGGAGCTGGCGGGGAGCTGTTTTTT.

The J gene is TRBJ1-1, the V gene TRBV30; unclear D gene. Germline assignment: CDR1 GTSNPN and CDR2 SVGIG (reference sequence). Trimming shortened V by 3 bases and J by 2 bases, and 10 bases separated the two germline ends. This CDR3 region has 13 residues. CDR3 DNA: TGTGCCTGGAGGGCACAACTTAACACTGAAGCTTTCTTT. It yields the protein CAWRAQLNTEAFF. Full variable domain (remainder filled in from reference TRBV30 and TRBJ1-1): SQTIHQWPATLVQPVGSPLSLECTVEGTSNPNLYWYRQAAGRGLQLLFYSVGIGQISSEVPQNLSASRPQDRQFILSSKKLLLSDSGFYLCAWRAQLNTEAFFGQGTRLTVV.

This sequence joins TRBV27 and TRBJ1-3; the D gene is possibly TRBD1 (6 bases). This CDR3 is built from 16 residues. V was trimmed by 3 bases and J by 1 base, leaving 13 bases between them. Germline V gives CDR1 MNHEY, CDR2 SMNVEV (reference sequence). DNA of the CDR3: TGTGCCAGCAGTTTGCGCAGGGGCTATTCTGGAAACACCATATATTTT. Its translation: CASSLRRGYSGNTIYF.

This clone came up once. The chain links TRBV10-1 to TRBJ2-3, with a weak D call TRBD1 (6 bases). CDR1 is WNHNN, CDR2 SYGVQD, per germline (reference sequence). V was cut by 6 bases and J by 1 base, with 8 bases left in between. This CDR3 is 13 amino acids long. CDR3 amino acids: CASSRTGTDTQYF. The CDR3 nucleotides read TGCGCCAGCAGCCGGACAGGCACAGATACGCAGTATTTT.

The chain couples TRBV6-5 to TRBJ1-1; TRBD1 matches 7 bases. The CDR3 spans 14 residues. V shed 5 bases and J 5 bases; nucleotides not matched to a gene: 8. CDR1 is MNHEY and CDR2 is SVGAGI in the germline V gene. CDR3 protein: CASSGRGLETEAFF. Written as DNA, the CDR3 is TGTGCCAGCAGTGGGAGGGGGCTAGAAACTGAAGCTTTCTTT.

The rearrangement uses TRBV15 and TRBJ2-7, with a possible D match to TRBD2 (6 bases). The CDR3 has 15 amino acids. Germline assignment: CDR1 LNHNV and CDR2 YYDKDF (reference sequence). V was trimmed by 1 base and J by 3 bases, leaving 13 bases between them. CDR3 amino acids: CATSRGTARDYEQYF. The DNA of the CDR3 is TGTGCCACCAGCAGAGGAACGGCGCGGGACTACGAGCAGTACTTC. The variable domain in full, completed from reference TRBV15 and TRBJ2-7, reads DAMVIQNPRYQVTQFGKPVTLSCSQTLNHNVMYWYQQKSSQAPKLLFHYYDKDFNNEADTPDNFQSRRPNTSFCFLDIRSPGLGDTAMYLCATSRGTARDYEQYFGPGTRLTVT.

The chain is built from TRBV5-1 and TRBJ2-5; D unresolved. With 0 bases removed from V and 2 bases from J, the gap between germline ends came to 8 bases. CDR1 is SGHRS and CDR2 is YFSETQ in the germline V gene. The CDR3 totals 14 residues. The CDR3 here is CASSLGTGQETQYF. The DNA for the CDR3 is TGCGCCAGCAGCTTGGGCACTGGTCAAGAGACCCAGTACTTC.

The J gene is TRBJ2-5, the V gene TRBV7-9; the match to TRBD2 covers 8 bases. This CDR3 region has 13 residues. Germline CDR1 SEHNR, CDR2 FQNEAQ (reference sequence). V gave up 5 bases and J gave up 5 bases; unmatched junction bases: 4. In DNA, the CDR3 is TGTGCCAGCAGCCCAGGACTAGCTGAGACCCAGTACTTC. Residues: CASSPGLAETQYF.

This sequence joins TRBV19 and TRBJ1-6, with 11 nucleotides matching TRBD1. Per the germline V gene, CDR1 is LNHDA and CDR2 is SQIVND (reference sequence). This CDR3 spans 14 amino acids. J gave up 9 bases and V 6 bases, and 4 bases lay outside the gene matches. The CDR3: CASRSGTGGSPLHF. The CDR3 DNA is TGTGCCAGTAGAAGCGGGACAGGGGGTTCACCCCTCCACTTT. Full variable domain (remainder filled in from reference TRBV19 and TRBJ1-6): DGGITQSPKYLFRKEGQNVTLSCEQNLNHDAMYWYRQDPGQGLRLIYYSQIVNDFQKGDIAEGYSVSREKKESFPLTVTSAQKNPTAFYLCASRSGTGGSPLHFGNGTRLTVT.

V and J are TRBV27 and TRBJ2-6; a weak D match, TRBD1 (5 bases). CDR3 length: 16 residues. V was shortened by 4 bases and J by 1 base, with 11 bases between the two germline ends. Per the germline V gene, CDR1 is MNHEY and CDR2 is SMNVEV (reference sequence). CDR3 region: CASSWGSLSGANVLTF. Here the CDR3 DNA reads TGTGCCAGCAGTTGGGGCAGCCTGTCTGGGGCCAACGTCCTGACTTTC. Complete variable domain (other parts from reference TRBV27 and TRBJ2-6): EAQVTQNPRYLITVTGKKLTVTCSQNMNHEYMSWYRQDPGLGLRQIYYSMNVEVTDKGDVPEGYKVSRKEKRNFPLILESPSPNQTSLYFCASSWGSLSGANVLTFGAGSRLTVL.

The J gene is TRBJ2-3, the V gene TRBV7-3; D gene ambiguous. CDR1 and CDR2 (germline): SGHTA, FQGTGA. This CDR3 contains 13 residues. Trimming pared 5 bases from V and 2 bases from J, leaving 8 bases between. The DNA of the CDR3 is TGTGCCAGCAGCCCGGACCCCACAGATACGCAGTATTTT. As protein: CASSPDPTDTQYF.

The chain employs TRBV5-1 and TRBJ2-4; D unresolved. The CDR3 totals 16 residues. The germline gives CDR1 SGHRS, CDR2 YFSETQ. The V end lost 0 bases, the J end lost 0 bases, and 10 bases lay between the germline ends. This chain's CDR3 is CASSLEGLLAKNIQYF. CDR3 coding DNA: TGCGCCAGCAGCTTGGAGGGCCTCCTAGCCAAAAACATTCAGTACTTC.

The chain couples TRBV6-1 to TRBJ1-5; tentatively, D is TRBD1 (5 bases). The CDR3 length is 15 residues. Trimming removed 7 bases at V and 4 bases at J, with 17 bases between. The V gene's germline CDR1 is MNHNS and CDR2 SASEGT. The CDR3 here is CASTGSAGINQPQHF. The CDR3, as DNA: TGTGCCAGCACAGGTTCGGCAGGGATAAATCAGCCCCAGCATTTT.

This chain uses TRBV7-2 with TRBJ2-3, with D maybe TRBD2 (6 bases). The V end was cut by 1 base, the J end by 5 bases, with 13 bases between. CDR1 is SGHTA, CDR2 FQGNSA, per germline. This CDR3 contains 15 residues. CDR3 in amino acids: CASSLVSGRGDTQYF. Written as DNA, the CDR3 is TGTGCCAGCAGCTTAGTGTCAGGGCGGGGAGATACGCAGTATTTT.

This chain joins TRBV6-5 and TRBJ2-3; 7 bases match TRBD2. V was clipped by 2 bases and J by 5 bases; unmatched bases: 7. There are 15 residues in the CDR3. CDR1 and CDR2 from the germline V gene are MNHEY and SVGAGI. The CDR3 region is CASSYGGSLGDTQYF. The DNA of the CDR3 is TGTGCCAGCAGTTACGGCGGGAGTCTCGGAGATACGCAGTATTTT.

The gene calls are TRBV5-8 and TRBJ2-4; D gene ambiguous. The germline gives CDR1 SGHTS, CDR2 YDEGEE. CDR3 size: 12 residues. Trimming took off 5 bases at V and 11 bases at J, with 14 bases between the two ends. CDR3 sequence (DNA): TGTGCCAGCAGACATGACGGACCATTTCAGTACTTC. Protein product: CASRHDGPFQYF.

The chain couples TRBV29-1 to TRBJ2-7; 8 nucleotides match TRBD1. Germline V lookup: CDR1 SQVTM, CDR2 ANQGSEA. J was trimmed by 5 bases and V by 6 bases; bases with no gene match: 12. This CDR3 spans 14 amino acids. As DNA, the CDR3 is TGCAGCGTGAGCTCCGGGACAGGAGGAAACGAGCAGTACTTC. Residues: CSVSSGTGGNEQYF.

The rearrangement joins TRBV7-2 to TRBJ2-7; D might be TRBD2 (5 bases). There are 14 residues in the CDR3. The germline gives CDR1 SGHTA, CDR2 FQGNSA. V was cut by 1 base and J by 3 bases, with 10 bases left in between. CDR3 DNA sequence: TGTGCCAGCAGCTTAGACGGGATTGGCTACGAGCAGTACTTC. As protein: CASSLDGIGYEQYF.

V and J are TRBV11-2 and TRBJ2-5; either TRBD1 or TRBD2 may fit D (5 bases each). Deletions cut 1 base from V and 1 base from J, with 10 bases between. CDR3 length: 15 amino acids. Germline CDR1 is SGHAT and CDR2 is FQNNGV. For the CDR3, the DNA is TGTGCCAGCAGCTTAGGAGGGGCGGCCCAAGAGACCCAGTACTTC. Translating gives CASSLGGAAQETQYF.